This TCR beta chain was captured by sequencing in a study of OX40 agonist ivuxolimab in advanced cancers. The CDR3 consists of 16 residues. The germline V gene has CDR1 LGHNA and CDR2 YSLEER. Trimming stripped 4 bases from V and 1 base from J, with 16 bases between. Findings and limits, study-wide: Also present in some nonresponders was a low level of normalized T-cell clonal expansion.

Concerning this clone: The antigen remains undetermined.

Measured with immunoSEQ multiplex PCR; TCRdb has only the in-frame clones, and not every one. The sample carries 55,000 to 80,000 clones, about 86% recorded once. Material: CD4+ or CD8+ T cells sorted from blood, obtained in a trial of the OX40 agonist ivuxolimab. This TCR derives from an adult with an advanced solid tumor such as melanoma, head and neck, liver or kidney cancer. The genes are TRBV4-3 and TRBJ2-5, with D possibly matching TRBD1 (6 bases). Here the CDR3 reads CASSLGGRLSQETQYF. As DNA, the CDR3 is TGCGCCAGCAGCCTTGGGGGCAGGCTGTCCCAAGAGACCCAGTACTTC.